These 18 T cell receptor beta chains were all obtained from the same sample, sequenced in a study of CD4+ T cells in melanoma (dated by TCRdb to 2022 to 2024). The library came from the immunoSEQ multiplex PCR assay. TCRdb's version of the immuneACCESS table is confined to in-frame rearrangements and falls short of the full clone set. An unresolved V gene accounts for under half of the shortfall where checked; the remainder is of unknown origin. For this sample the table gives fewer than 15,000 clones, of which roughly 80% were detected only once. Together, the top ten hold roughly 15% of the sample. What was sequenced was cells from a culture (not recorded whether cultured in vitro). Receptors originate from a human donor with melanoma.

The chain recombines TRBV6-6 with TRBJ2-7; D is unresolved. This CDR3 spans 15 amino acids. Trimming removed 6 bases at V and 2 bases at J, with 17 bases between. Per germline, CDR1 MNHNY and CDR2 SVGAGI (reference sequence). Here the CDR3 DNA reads TGTGCCAGCAGACCGCCGAACAGCTTCCCCTACGAGCAGTACTTC. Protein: CASRPPNSFPYEQYF.

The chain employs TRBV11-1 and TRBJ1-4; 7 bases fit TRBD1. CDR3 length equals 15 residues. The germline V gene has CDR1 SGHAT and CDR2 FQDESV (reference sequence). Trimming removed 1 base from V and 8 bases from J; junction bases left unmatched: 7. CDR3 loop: CASSLETGFEEKLFF. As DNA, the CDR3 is TGTGCCAGCAGCTTAGAGACAGGGTTTGAAGAAAAACTGTTTTTT.

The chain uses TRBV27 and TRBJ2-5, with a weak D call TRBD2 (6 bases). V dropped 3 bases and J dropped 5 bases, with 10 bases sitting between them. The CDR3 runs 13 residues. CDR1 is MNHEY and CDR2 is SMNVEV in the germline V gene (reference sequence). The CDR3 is CASSFGGGETQYF. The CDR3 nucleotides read TGTGCCAGCAGTTTCGGGGGTGGGGAGACCCAGTACTTC.

The CDR3 protein is CASRTGLSRDGTEAFF. In DNA, the CDR3 is TGTGCCAGTAGGACGGGACTTTCGAGGGATGGCACTGAAGCTTTCTTT. The rearrangement uses TRBV19 and TRBJ1-1; the D gene is possibly TRBD1 (5 bases). V was clipped by 6 bases and J by 4 bases, with 21 bases between them. The CDR3 has 16 residues. The germline CDR1 and CDR2 sequences are LNHDA and SQIVND (reference sequence).

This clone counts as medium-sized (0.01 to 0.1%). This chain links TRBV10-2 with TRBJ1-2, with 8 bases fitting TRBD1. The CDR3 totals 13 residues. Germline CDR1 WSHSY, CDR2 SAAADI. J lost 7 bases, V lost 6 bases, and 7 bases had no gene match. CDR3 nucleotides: TGCGCCAGCAGCGTGGACAGGGCTAGTGGCTACACCTTC. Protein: CASSVDRASGYTF.

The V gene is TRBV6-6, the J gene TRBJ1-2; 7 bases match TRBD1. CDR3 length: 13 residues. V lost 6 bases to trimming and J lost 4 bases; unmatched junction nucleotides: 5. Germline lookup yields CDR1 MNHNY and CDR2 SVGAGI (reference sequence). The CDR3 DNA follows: TGTGCCAGCAGGGGACAGACATTCTATGGCTACACCTTC. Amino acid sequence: CASRGQTFYGYTF.

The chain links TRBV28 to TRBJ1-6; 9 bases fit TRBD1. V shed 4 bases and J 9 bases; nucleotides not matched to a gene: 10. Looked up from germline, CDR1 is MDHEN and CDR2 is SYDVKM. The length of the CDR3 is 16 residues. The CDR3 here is CASSSYGQGRGSPLHF. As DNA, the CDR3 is TGTGCCAGCAGTTCTTACGGACAGGGGAGAGGTTCACCCCTCCACTTT.

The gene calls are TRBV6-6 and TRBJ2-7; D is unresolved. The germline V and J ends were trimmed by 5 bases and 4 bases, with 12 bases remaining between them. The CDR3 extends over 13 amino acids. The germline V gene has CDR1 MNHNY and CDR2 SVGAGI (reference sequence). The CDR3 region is CASSVDGRYEQYF. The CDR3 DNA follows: TGTGCCAGCAGTGTGGATGGAAGATACGAGCAGTACTTC.

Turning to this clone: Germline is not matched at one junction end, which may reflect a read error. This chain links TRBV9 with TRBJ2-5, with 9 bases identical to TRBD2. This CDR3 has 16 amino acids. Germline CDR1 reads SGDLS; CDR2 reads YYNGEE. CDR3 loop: CASSVGWRGGQKTQYF. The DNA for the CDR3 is TGTGCCAGCAGCGTCGGTTGGCGGGGGGGCCAAAAGACCCAGTACTTC.

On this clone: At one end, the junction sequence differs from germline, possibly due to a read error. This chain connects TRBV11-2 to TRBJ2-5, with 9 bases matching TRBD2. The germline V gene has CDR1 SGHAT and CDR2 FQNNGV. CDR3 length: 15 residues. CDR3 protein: CASKRLAEYQGTQYF. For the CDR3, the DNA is TGTGCCAGCAAGCGACTAGCGGAGTACCAAGGGACCCAGTACTTC. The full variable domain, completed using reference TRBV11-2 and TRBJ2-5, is EAGVAQSPRYKIIEKRQSVAFWCNPISGHATLYWYQQILGQGPKLLIQFQNNGVVDDSQLPKDRFSAERLKGVDSTLKIQPAKLEDSAVYLCASKRLAEYQGTQYFGPGTRLLVL.

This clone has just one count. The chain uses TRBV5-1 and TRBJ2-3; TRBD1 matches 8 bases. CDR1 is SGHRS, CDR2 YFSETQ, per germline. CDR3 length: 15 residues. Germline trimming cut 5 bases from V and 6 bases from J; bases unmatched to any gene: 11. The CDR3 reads CASRPHGQGGDTQYF. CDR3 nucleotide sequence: TGCGCCAGCAGGCCCCACGGACAGGGTGGGGATACGCAGTATTTT.

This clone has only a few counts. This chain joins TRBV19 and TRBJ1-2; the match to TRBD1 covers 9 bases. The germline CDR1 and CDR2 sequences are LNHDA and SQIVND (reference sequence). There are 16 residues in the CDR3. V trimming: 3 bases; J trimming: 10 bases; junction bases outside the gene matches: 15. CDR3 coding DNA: TGTGCCAGTAGTATCTTCTCCGTCCGGGACAGGGTGATCTACACCTTC. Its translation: CASSIFSVRDRVIYTF.

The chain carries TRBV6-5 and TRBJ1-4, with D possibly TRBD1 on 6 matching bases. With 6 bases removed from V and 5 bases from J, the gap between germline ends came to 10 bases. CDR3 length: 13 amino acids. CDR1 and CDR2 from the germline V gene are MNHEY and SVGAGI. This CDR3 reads CASRQGPNEKLFF. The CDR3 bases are TGTGCCAGCAGACAGGGTCCCAATGAAAAACTGTTTTTT.

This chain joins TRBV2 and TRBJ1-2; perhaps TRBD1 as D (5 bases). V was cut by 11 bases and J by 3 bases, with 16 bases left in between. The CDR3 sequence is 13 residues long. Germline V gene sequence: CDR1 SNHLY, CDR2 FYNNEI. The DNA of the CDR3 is TGTGCCCTAACCGGGGCAACCGACTATGGCTACACCTTC. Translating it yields CALTGATDYGYTF.

CDR3 coding DNA: TGCAGCGTTGAAAAATTTGGAAGATCCAGGAACTATGGCTACACCTTC. Translated, it gives CSVEKFGRSRNYGYTF. The chain joins TRBV29-1 to TRBJ1-2; D is unclear. Germline CDR1 reads SQVTM; CDR2 reads ANQGSEA. This CDR3 is 16 amino acids long. The V end was cut by 2 bases, the J end by 2 bases, with 18 bases between.

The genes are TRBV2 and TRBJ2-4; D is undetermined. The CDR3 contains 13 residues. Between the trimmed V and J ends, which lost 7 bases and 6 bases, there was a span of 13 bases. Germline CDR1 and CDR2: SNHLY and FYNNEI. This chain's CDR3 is CASMAGPGNIQYF. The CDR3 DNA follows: TGTGCCAGCATGGCCGGACCGGGAAACATTCAGTACTTC.

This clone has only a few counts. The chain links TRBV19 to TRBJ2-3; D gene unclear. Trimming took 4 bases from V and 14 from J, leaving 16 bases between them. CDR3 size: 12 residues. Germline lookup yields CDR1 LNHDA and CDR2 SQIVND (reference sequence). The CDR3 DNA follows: TGTGCCAGTAGTAATCTGACAAGACAACGGTATTTT. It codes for CASSNLTRQRYF.

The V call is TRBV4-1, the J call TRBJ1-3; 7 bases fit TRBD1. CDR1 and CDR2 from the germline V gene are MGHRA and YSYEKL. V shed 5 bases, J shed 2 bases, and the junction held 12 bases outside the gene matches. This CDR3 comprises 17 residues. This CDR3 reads CASSSTGEGTPGNTIYF. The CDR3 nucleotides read TGCGCCAGCAGCTCTACAGGGGAGGGAACTCCTGGAAACACCATATATTTT.